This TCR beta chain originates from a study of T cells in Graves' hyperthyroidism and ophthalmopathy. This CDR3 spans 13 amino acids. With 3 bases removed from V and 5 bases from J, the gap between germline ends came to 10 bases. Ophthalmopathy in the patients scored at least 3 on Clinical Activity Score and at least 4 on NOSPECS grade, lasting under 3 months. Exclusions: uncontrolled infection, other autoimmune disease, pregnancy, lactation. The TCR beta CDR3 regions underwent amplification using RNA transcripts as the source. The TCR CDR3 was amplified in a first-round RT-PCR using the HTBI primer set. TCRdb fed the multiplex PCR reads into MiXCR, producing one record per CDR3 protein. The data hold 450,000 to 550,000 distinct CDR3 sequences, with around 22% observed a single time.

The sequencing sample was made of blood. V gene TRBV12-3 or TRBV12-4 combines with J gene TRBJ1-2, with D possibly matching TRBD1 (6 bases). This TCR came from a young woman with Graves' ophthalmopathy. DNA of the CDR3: TGTGCCAGCAGTTTGTCCCAGGGGTATGGCTACACCTTC. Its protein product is CASSLSQGYGYTF.